This T cell receptor beta chain was captured by sequencing in a study of blood T cells in healthy people across ages. The authors ran a second PCR of roughly 6 to 12 cycles using a sample-barcoded 5' primer and a J-beta primer mix. Every sample gave at least 3 million paired-end reads containing CDR3. MiXCR, run by TCRdb on the 5' RACE reads, gives a single entry per CDR3 protein. The sample includes 550,000 to 800,000 distinct CDR3 sequences, about 30% of them seen just once. This clonotype has a count of ten or more. Its antigen is undetermined. Study outcomes and limitations: Per million T cells, TCR beta diversity dropped about linearly as age rose.

The germline gives CDR1 DFQATT, CDR2 SNEGSKA (reference sequence). The CDR3 contains 13 residues. Trimming shortened V by 4 bases and J by 7 bases, and 11 bases separated the two germline ends. Material for sequencing was blood. The origin of this receptor is a woman older than 75 in good health. The chain links TRBV20-1 to TRBJ1-6; D is uncertain. The CDR3 DNA follows: TGCAGTGCTACCCTAAACCGGAATTCACCCCTCCACTTT. Amino acids: CSATLNRNSPLHF.